This TCR beta chain comes out of a study of blood T cell repertoires in COVID-19. The table came from immunoSEQ multiplex PCR; TCRdb's copy has only in-frame clones and leaves some out. The sample has around 70,000 clones, 90% to 95% seen once. The germline CDR1 and CDR2 sequences are SGDLS and YYNGEE. The CDR3 contains 17 residues. V was trimmed by 3 bases and J by 0 bases, leaving 17 bases between them. Sequencing was done on a sample of peripheral blood. The sequence was obtained from a human donor in a cohort sampled during active COVID-19. The V call is TRBV9, the J call TRBJ2-3; the D gene is possibly TRBD1 (6 bases). CDR3 protein: CASSARTGNPSTDTQYF. In DNA, the CDR3 is TGTGCCAGCAGCGCCCGTACAGGGAATCCTAGCACAGATACGCAGTATTTT.